This T cell receptor beta chain was observed in a study of blood T cell repertoires in COVID-19. Using immunoSEQ multiplex PCR, the repertoire was profiled, and TCRdb retains in-frame clones only, with some absent. This sample has approximately 150,000 clones; about 87% occur once, and the top ten carry more than 6.5%. This receptor was taken from a woman between 50 and 59 years old with active or convalescent COVID-19. Sequences were obtained from peripheral blood.

The CDR3 coding sequence is TGTGCTAGTGGTTTACACGCCGCCCCACCCACTGAAGCTTTCTTT. Its protein product is CASGLHAAPPTEAFF. The chain employs TRBV12-5 and TRBJ1-1; D not resolved. Germline loops: CDR1 LGHNT, CDR2 FRNRAP. This CDR3 comprises 15 residues. V lost 3 bases and J lost 4, with 15 bases in between.